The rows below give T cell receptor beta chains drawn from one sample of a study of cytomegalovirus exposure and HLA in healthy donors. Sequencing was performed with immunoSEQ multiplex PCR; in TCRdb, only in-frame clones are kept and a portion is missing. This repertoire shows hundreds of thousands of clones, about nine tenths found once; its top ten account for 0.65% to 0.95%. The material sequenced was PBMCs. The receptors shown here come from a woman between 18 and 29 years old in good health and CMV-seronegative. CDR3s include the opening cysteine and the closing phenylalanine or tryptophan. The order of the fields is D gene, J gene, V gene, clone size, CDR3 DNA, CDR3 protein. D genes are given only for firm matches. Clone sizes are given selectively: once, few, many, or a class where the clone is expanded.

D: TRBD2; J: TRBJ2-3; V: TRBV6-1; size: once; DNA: TGTGCCAGCAGTCTGACTAGCGGCACAGATACGCAGTATTTT; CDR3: CASSLTSGTDTQYF
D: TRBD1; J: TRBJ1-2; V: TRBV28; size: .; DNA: TGTGCCAGCAGTGGGGGACAGACTAACTATGGCTACACCTTC; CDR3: CASSGGQTNYGYTF
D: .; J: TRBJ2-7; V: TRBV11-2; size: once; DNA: TGTGCCAGCAGCTTAGATCTTGGCCGGCAGGGACTCTACGAGCAGTACTTC; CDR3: CASSLDLGRQGLYEQYF
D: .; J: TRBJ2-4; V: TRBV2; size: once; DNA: TGTGCCAGCAGCCCAATCGTAGCAGGGTGGGTTAACATTCAGTACTTC; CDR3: CASSPIVAGWVNIQYF
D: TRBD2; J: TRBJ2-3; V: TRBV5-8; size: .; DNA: TGTGCCAGCAGCTTGGGCTCCAGCGGGAACACAGATACGCAGTATTTT; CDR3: CASSLGSSGNTDTQYF
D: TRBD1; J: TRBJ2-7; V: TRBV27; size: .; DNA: TGTGCCAGCAGTGTAACCGGGACAGGCTACGAGCAGTACTTC; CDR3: CASSVTGTGYEQYF
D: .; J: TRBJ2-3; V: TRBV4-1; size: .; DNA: TGCGCCAGCAGCCACGGGGTCTTGAGCACAGATACGCAGTATTTT; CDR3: CASSHGVLSTDTQYF
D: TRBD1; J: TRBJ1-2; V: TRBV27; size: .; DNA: TGTGCCAGCAGTTCCACCGACAGGGGGGACCTCTATGGCTACACCTTC; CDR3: CASSSTDRGDLYGYTF
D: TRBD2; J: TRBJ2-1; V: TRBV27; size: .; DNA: TGTGCCAGCAGTTTATCTAGGAGCCTAGCGGGAGGGCCCAATGAGCAGTTCTTC; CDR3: CASSLSRSLAGGPNEQFF
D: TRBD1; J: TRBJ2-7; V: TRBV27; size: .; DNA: TGTGCCAGCAGTTTGGGGACAGGTTGGCGCTACGAGCAGTACTTC; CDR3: CASSLGTGWRYEQYF
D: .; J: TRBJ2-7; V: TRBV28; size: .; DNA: TGTGCCAGCAGGGTAAACAGACGGACCTACGAGCAGTACTTC; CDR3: CASRVNRRTYEQYF
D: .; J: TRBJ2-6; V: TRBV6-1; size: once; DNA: TGTGCCAGCAGTGCACCAAGGGGGGGACACCACTCTGGGGCCAACGTCCTGACTTTC; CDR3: CASSAPRGGHHSGANVLTF
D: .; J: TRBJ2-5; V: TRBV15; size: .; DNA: TGTGCCACCAGCAGAGGAGGGAAGCTGTTCCAAGAGACCCAGTACTTC; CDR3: CATSRGGKLFQETQYF
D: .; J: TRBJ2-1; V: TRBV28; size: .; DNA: TGTGCCAGCAGTCGACAGGTCTCCTACAATGAGCAGTTCTTC; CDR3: CASSRQVSYNEQFF
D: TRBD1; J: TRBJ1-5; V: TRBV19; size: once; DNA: TGTGCCAGTAGTATGGTCCCGGGACAGGGATCGGTGGAGAATTTT; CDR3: CASSMVPGQGSVENF
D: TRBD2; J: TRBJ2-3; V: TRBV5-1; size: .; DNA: TGCGCCAGCAGCTCCATACTAGCGGGGCCGGATACGCAGTATTTT; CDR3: CASSSILAGPDTQYF
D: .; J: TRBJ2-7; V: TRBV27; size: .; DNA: TGTGCCAGCAGAAGTCAGGGTGGCGAGCAGTACTTC; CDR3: CASRSQGGEQYF
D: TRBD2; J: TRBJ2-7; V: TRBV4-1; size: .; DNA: TGCGCCAGCAGCTCAATAGGGCGGACTAGGAGGGGATACGAGCAGTACTTC; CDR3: CASSSIGRTRRGYEQYF
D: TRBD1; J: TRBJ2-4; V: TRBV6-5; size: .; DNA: TGTGCCAGCAGTTACCTAGGACAGGGGGACGGAGGCATTCAGTACTTC; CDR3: CASSYLGQGDGGIQYF
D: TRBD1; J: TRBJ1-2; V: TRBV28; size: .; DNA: TGTGCCAGCAGGTGGACAGGGGTAAACTATGGCTACACCTTC; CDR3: CASRWTGVNYGYTF
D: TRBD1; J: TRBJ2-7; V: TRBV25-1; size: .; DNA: TGTGCCAGCAGTGAATTTAACTACGGGACAGGAGCATACGAGCAGTACTTC; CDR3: CASSEFNYGTGAYEQYF
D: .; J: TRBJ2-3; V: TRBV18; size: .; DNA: TGTGCCAGCTCACCACCCGGAGCTAGCACAGATACGCAGTATTTT; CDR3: CASSPPGASTDTQYF
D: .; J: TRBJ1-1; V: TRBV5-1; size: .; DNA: TGCGCCAGCAGCTTCCGCAGACCATTCGACATGAACACTGAAGCTTTCTTT; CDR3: CASSFRRPFDMNTEAFF
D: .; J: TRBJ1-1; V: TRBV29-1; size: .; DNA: TGCAGCGTTGGGACCCCCAATAGCGCTGAAGCTTTCTTT; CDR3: CSVGTPNSAEAFF
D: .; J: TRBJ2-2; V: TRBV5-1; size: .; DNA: TGCGCCAGCAGCTTGAACAGTAACACCGGGGAGCTGTTTTTT; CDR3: CASSLNSNTGELFF
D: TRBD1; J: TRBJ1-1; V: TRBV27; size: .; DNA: TGTGCCAGCAGTTTCGATCAGGGGGGGAACACTGAAGCTTTCTTT; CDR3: CASSFDQGGNTEAFF
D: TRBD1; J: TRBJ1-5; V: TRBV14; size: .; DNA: TGTGCCAGCAGCCTGACAGGGTTCCGTCAGCCCCAGCATTTT; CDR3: CASSLTGFRQPQHF
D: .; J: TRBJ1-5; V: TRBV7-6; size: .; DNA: TGTGCCAGCAGCGAGAACAGGGCGGCGGGCAATCAGCCCCAGCATTTT; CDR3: CASSENRAAGNQPQHF
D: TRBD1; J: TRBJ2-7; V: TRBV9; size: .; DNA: TGTGCCAGCAGTCCCACCGGGACAGTATCCTACGAGCAGTACTTC; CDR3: CASSPTGTVSYEQYF
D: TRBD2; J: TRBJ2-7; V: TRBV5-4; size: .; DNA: TGTGCCAGCAGCTCGGGGACTAGCGGGACGTACGAGCAGTACTTC; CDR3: CASSSGTSGTYEQYF